Listed below are T cell receptor beta chains from one sample, sequenced in a study of blood T cell repertoires in COVID-19. Clones were read by immunoSEQ multiplex PCR, and TCRdb kept only the in-frame ones, dropping some. Of about 380,000 clones in the sample, 70% to 85% were seen once. Material for sequencing was peripheral blood. The receptors derive from a human donor with acute or convalescent COVID-19. The donor label of this sample is uncertain. The CDR3 runs from the conserved cysteine through the conserved F or W. A D gene is named only where the DNA matches it firmly. Some rows have no size entry. The others give once, few or many, or a class for an expanded clone.

v_call: TRBV19; j_call: TRBJ2-1; clone_size: few; d_call: TRBD2; cdr3_nt: TGTGCCAGTAGTCCTCGACTAGCTGACGAGCAGTTCTTC; cdr3_aa: CASSPRLADEQFF
v_call: TRBV11-2; j_call: TRBJ2-3; clone_size: .; d_call: .; cdr3_nt: TGTGCCAGCAGCCCTCCGGATTTAGCAGTCACAGATACGCAGTATTTT; cdr3_aa: CASSPPDLAVTDTQYF
v_call: TRBV29-1; j_call: TRBJ2-1; clone_size: .; d_call: .; cdr3_nt: TGCAGCGTTGAAACCTCCGCGGGGCGCACCTACAATGAGCAGTTCTTC; cdr3_aa: CSVETSAGRTYNEQFF
v_call: TRBV7-2; j_call: TRBJ2-3; clone_size: .; d_call: TRBD1; cdr3_nt: TGTGCCAGCAGCTTAGTGGCGACAGGGGTAACAGATACGCAGTATTTT; cdr3_aa: CASSLVATGVTDTQYF
v_call: TRBV10-1; j_call: TRBJ2-1; clone_size: .; d_call: TRBD1; cdr3_nt: TGCGCCAGCAGTGAGTACAGGACAGGGTCGAGTGAGCAGTTCTTC; cdr3_aa: CASSEYRTGSSEQFF
v_call: TRBV5-4; j_call: TRBJ2-1; clone_size: .; d_call: .; cdr3_nt: TGTGCCAGCAGCGAGAGCTCCTACAATGAGCAGTTCTTC; cdr3_aa: CASSESSYNEQFF
v_call: TRBV19; j_call: TRBJ1-5; clone_size: .; d_call: TRBD1; cdr3_nt: TGTGCCAGTAGTGCCCCGAGGACAGGGCGAGGCAATCAGCCCCAGCATTTT; cdr3_aa: CASSAPRTGRGNQPQHF
v_call: TRBV18; j_call: TRBJ2-3; clone_size: .; d_call: .; cdr3_nt: TGTGCCAGCTCCCGACGGGGCACAGATACGCAGTATTTT; cdr3_aa: CASSRRGTDTQYF
v_call: TRBV30; j_call: TRBJ1-5; clone_size: .; d_call: .; cdr3_nt: TGTGCCTGGAGTATCGGGAGCAATCAGCCCCAGCATTTT; cdr3_aa: CAWSIGSNQPQHF
v_call: TRBV28; j_call: TRBJ1-2; clone_size: .; d_call: TRBD1; cdr3_nt: TGTGCCAGCAGAAAAATGCAGGGGGCTCTCAATGGCTACACCTTC; cdr3_aa: CASRKMQGALNGYTF
v_call: TRBV19; j_call: TRBJ1-2; clone_size: .; d_call: TRBD1; cdr3_nt: TGTGCCAGTAGTATCCTCAGGGGGCGCCGGTATGGCTACACCTTC; cdr3_aa: CASSILRGRRYGYTF
v_call: TRBV30; j_call: TRBJ1-4; clone_size: .; d_call: TRBD1; cdr3_nt: TGTGCCTGCCTCTCTCTGCCCGGGACAGGGTCCGCAAAACTGTTTTTT; cdr3_aa: CACLSLPGTGSAKLFF
v_call: TRBV7-9; j_call: TRBJ2-5; clone_size: .; d_call: TRBD1; cdr3_nt: TGTGCCAGCACCCAGGGGGACCAACCGACCCAGTACTTC; cdr3_aa: CASTQGDQPTQYF
v_call: TRBV4-1; j_call: TRBJ2-1; clone_size: .; d_call: .; cdr3_nt: TGCGCCAGCAGCCAACCCCCCGGGGAACGGCCCTCCTACAATGAGCAGTTCTTC; cdr3_aa: CASSQPPGERPSYNEQFF
v_call: TRBV9; j_call: TRBJ1-5; clone_size: .; d_call: .; cdr3_nt: TGTGCCAGCAGCGTAGGGGAGTTCAATCAGCCCCAGCATTTT; cdr3_aa: CASSVGEFNQPQHF
v_call: TRBV6-1; j_call: TRBJ1-3; clone_size: .; d_call: TRBD1; cdr3_nt: TGTGCCAGCAGTGAGACCAAGACAGGGTACTCTGGAAACACCATATATTTT; cdr3_aa: CASSETKTGYSGNTIYF
v_call: TRBV6-5; j_call: TRBJ2-3; clone_size: .; d_call: .; cdr3_nt: TGTGCCAGCAGTCTAGCGAGCGATACGCAGTATTTT; cdr3_aa: CASSLASDTQYF
v_call: TRBV7-9; j_call: TRBJ2-5; clone_size: .; d_call: .; cdr3_nt: TGTGCCAGCAGCTTCGGAGATCCGTCGCAAGAGACCCAGTACTTC; cdr3_aa: CASSFGDPSQETQYF
v_call: TRBV10-3; j_call: TRBJ1-6; clone_size: .; d_call: TRBD1; cdr3_nt: TGTGCCATCAGCACCGGACAGGGTAATTCACCCCTCCACTTT; cdr3_aa: CAISTGQGNSPLHF
v_call: TRBV11-2; j_call: TRBJ2-1; clone_size: .; d_call: .; cdr3_nt: TGTGCCAGCAGCTTATCGAGGCCGAATGAGCAGTTCTTC; cdr3_aa: CASSLSRPNEQFF
v_call: TRBV11-3; j_call: TRBJ2-1; clone_size: .; d_call: TRBD2; cdr3_nt: TGTGCCAGCAGCTTAGGACTAGCGGGAGTTAATGAGCAGTTCTTC; cdr3_aa: CASSLGLAGVNEQFF
v_call: TRBV6-5; j_call: TRBJ2-3; clone_size: .; d_call: .; cdr3_nt: TGTGCCAGCAGTTACGCCGCCGGAGATACGCAGTATTTT; cdr3_aa: CASSYAAGDTQYF
v_call: TRBV11-1; j_call: TRBJ2-6; clone_size: .; d_call: .; cdr3_nt: TGTGCCAGCAGCTTCCGTCAGTCTGGGGCCAACGTCCTGACTTTC; cdr3_aa: CASSFRQSGANVLTF
v_call: TRBV19; j_call: TRBJ2-1; clone_size: .; d_call: TRBD2; cdr3_nt: TGTGCCAGTAGTGAGACTAGCGGGACCTACAATGAGCAGTTCTTC; cdr3_aa: CASSETSGTYNEQFF
v_call: TRBV5-1; j_call: TRBJ2-5; clone_size: .; d_call: TRBD1; cdr3_nt: TGCGCCAGCAGCCGGACCACAGGGGGGGAGACCCAGTACTTC; cdr3_aa: CASSRTTGGETQYF
v_call: TRBV29-1; j_call: TRBJ2-6; clone_size: .; d_call: TRBD1; cdr3_nt: TGCAGCGTTGAAGAACGGGACAGGGCATCAGGGGCCAACGTCCTGACTTTC; cdr3_aa: CSVEERDRASGANVLTF
v_call: TRBV5-4; j_call: TRBJ2-7; clone_size: once; d_call: .; cdr3_nt: TGTGCCAGCAGCTCGATCTTGGGGACTGCGTTAACACCCTACGAGCAGTACTTC; cdr3_aa: CASSSILGTALTPYEQYF
v_call: TRBV11-3; j_call: TRBJ2-1; clone_size: .; d_call: TRBD2; cdr3_nt: TGTGCCAGCAGCTCGGGACTAGCGGGACGTGAGCAGTTCTTC; cdr3_aa: CASSSGLAGREQFF
v_call: TRBV10-2; j_call: TRBJ1-6; clone_size: .; d_call: TRBD1; cdr3_nt: TGCGCCAGCAGACTAACAGGGGTAGGTTCACCCCTCCACTTT; cdr3_aa: CASRLTGVGSPLHF
v_call: TRBV10-1; j_call: TRBJ2-1; clone_size: once; d_call: TRBD2; cdr3_nt: TGCGCCAGCAGTGAACCTAGCGGGAACAATGAGCAGTTCTTC; cdr3_aa: CASSEPSGNNEQFF
v_call: TRBV7-9; j_call: TRBJ1-2; clone_size: few; d_call: .; cdr3_nt: TGTGCCAGCAGCTGGTTTTCGGCTAACTATGGCTACACCTTC; cdr3_aa: CASSWFSANYGYTF
v_call: TRBV6-1; j_call: TRBJ1-2; clone_size: few; d_call: .; cdr3_nt: TGTGCCAGCAGTGAACGCCTATATGGCTACACCTTC; cdr3_aa: CASSERLYGYTF
v_call: TRBV18; j_call: TRBJ2-7; clone_size: once; d_call: TRBD2; cdr3_nt: TGTGCCAGCTCACCGTTTAGCCAACTAGCGGGGGGGCCGTCCGAGCAGTACTTC; cdr3_aa: CASSPFSQLAGGPSEQYF
v_call: TRBV5-4; j_call: TRBJ2-3; clone_size: .; d_call: TRBD2; cdr3_nt: TGTGCCAGCAGCCTAGCGGGAGCTGTTGATACGCAGTATTTT; cdr3_aa: CASSLAGAVDTQYF